Below, 4 T cell receptor beta chains from the same sample are listed, as sequenced in a study of blood T cell repertoires in COVID-19. The table came from immunoSEQ multiplex PCR; TCRdb's copy has only in-frame clones and leaves some out. Of about 39,000 clones in the sample, about 82% are singletons; the top ten hold 9.9%. Material: peripheral blood. These receptors came from a human donor in a cohort sampled during active COVID-19.

This sequence joins TRBV6-5 and TRBJ2-2; no clear D. The germline CDR1 and CDR2 sequences are MNHEY and SVGAGI. The CDR3 runs to 13 residues. The V and J ends lost 7 bases and 1 base respectively, with 7 bases between them. The CDR3 loop reads CASTPRNTGELFF. CDR3 bases: TGTGCCAGCACCCCCAGGAACACCGGGGAGCTGTTTTTT.

This clone was counted once. The chain recombines TRBV19 with TRBJ2-1, with 11 bases fitting TRBD1. The CDR3 has 14 residues. V was clipped by 4 bases and J by 9 bases; unmatched bases: 5. Germline values: CDR1 LNHDA, CDR2 SQIVND (reference sequence). The CDR3, as DNA: TGTGCCAGTAGTACGGGGACAGGGGGTTTTGAGCAGTTCTTC. Its translation is CASSTGTGGFEQFF.

The gene calls are TRBV9 and TRBJ1-2; a weak D match, TRBD1 (5 bases). Trimming took 3 bases from V and 8 from J, leaving 5 bases between them. Germline V lookup: CDR1 SGDLS, CDR2 YYNGEE. The CDR3 runs 10 residues. CDR3 coding DNA: TGTGCCAGCAGCGGACAGGGCTACACCTTC. Its protein product is CASSGQGYTF.

CDR3 sequence: CATTGPQMNTEAFF. CDR3 nucleotide sequence: TGTGCCACTACAGGGCCACAGATGAACACTGAAGCTTTCTTT. This chain connects TRBV2 to TRBJ1-1, with D tentatively TRBD1 (6 bases). The CDR3 sequence is 14 residues long. With 10 bases removed from V and 0 bases from J, the gap between germline ends came to 15 bases. CDR1 and CDR2 from the germline V gene are SNHLY and FYNNEI.